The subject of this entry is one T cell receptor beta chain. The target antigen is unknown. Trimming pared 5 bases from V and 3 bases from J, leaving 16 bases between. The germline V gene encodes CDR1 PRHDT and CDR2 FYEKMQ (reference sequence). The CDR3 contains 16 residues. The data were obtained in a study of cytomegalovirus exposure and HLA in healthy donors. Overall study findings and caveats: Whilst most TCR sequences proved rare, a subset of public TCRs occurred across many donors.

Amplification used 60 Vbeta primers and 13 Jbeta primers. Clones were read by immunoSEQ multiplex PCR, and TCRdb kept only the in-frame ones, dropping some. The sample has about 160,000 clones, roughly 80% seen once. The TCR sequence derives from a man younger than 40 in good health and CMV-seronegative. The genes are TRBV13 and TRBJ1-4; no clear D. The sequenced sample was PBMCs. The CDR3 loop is CASSPGMSGANEKLFF. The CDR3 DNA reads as TGTGCCAGCAGCCCGGGGATGAGCGGGGCTAATGAAAAACTGTTTTTT.